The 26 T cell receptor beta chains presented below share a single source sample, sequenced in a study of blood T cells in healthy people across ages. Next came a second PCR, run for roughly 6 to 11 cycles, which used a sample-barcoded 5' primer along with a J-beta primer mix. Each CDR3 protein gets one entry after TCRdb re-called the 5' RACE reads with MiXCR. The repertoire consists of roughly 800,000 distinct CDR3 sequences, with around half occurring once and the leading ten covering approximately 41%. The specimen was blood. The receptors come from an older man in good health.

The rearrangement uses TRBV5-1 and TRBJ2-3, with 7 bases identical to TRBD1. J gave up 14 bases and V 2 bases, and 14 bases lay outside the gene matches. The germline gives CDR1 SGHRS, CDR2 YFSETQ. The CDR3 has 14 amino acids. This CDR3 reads CASSFTGEHRYAYF. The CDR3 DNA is TGCGCCAGCAGCTTTACAGGGGAGCACAGATACGCGTATTTT.

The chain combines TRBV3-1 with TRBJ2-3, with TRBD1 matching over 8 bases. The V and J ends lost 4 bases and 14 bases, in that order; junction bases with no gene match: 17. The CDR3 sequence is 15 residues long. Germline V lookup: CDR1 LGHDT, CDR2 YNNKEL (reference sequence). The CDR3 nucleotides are TGTGCCAGCAGCCCACAGGGGGGATCATACAGATACGCGTATTTT. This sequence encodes CASSPQGGSYRYAYF.

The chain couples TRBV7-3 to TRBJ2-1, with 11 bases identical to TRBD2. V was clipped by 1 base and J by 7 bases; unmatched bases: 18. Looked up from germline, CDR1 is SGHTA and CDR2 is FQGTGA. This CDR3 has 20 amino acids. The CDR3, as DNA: TGTGCCAGCAGCTTAATAGGGAGTACTACTAGCGGGGGTCCTGGGAATGAGCAGTTCTTC. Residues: CASSLIGSTTSGGPGNEQFF.

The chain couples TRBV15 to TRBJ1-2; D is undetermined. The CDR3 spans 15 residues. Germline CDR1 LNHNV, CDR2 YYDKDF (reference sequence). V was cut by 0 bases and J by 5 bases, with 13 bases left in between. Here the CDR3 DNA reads TGTGCCACCAGCAGAGACGGGCCTTCCCCATATGGCTACACCTTC. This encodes CATSRDGPSPYGYTF.

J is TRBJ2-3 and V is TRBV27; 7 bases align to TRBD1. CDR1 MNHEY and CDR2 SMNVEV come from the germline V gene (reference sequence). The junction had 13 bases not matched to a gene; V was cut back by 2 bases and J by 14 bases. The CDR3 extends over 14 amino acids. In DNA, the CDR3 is TGTGCCAGCAGTTTACAGGGGGAGCACAGATGCGCGTATTTT. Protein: CASSLQGEHRCAYF.

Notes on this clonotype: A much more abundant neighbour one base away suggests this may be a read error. The CDR3 here is CSFQQSNYGYTF. CDR3 coding DNA: TGCAGCTTCCAACAGAGCAACTATGGCTACACCTTC. This chain joins TRBV29-1 and TRBJ1-2; D gene ambiguous. This CDR3 region has 12 residues. V was shortened by 8 bases and J by 2 bases, with 12 bases between the two germline ends. Germline V gene lookup returns CDR1 SQVTM and CDR2 ANQGSEA.

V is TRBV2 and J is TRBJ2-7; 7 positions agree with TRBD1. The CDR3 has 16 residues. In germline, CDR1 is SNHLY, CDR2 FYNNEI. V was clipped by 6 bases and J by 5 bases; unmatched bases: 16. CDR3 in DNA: TGTGCCAGCAGGATCGCCGGGACAGTGGTACCCCACGAGCAGTACTTC. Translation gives CASRIAGTVVPHEQYF.

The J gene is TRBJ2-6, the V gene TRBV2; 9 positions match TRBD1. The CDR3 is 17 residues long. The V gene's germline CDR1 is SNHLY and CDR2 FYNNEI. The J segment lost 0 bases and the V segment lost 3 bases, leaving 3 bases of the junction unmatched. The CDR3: CASSEGQGSSGANVLTF. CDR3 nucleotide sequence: TGTGCCAGCAGTGAGGGACAGGGAAGCTCTGGGGCCAACGTCCTGACTTTC.

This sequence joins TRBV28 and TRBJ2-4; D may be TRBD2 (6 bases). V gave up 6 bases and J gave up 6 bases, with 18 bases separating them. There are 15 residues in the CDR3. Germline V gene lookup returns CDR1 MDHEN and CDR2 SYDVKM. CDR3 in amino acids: CASSAQGPGGNIQYF. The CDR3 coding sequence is TGTGCCAGCAGCGCCCAGGGCCCCGGGGGAAACATTCAGTACTTC.

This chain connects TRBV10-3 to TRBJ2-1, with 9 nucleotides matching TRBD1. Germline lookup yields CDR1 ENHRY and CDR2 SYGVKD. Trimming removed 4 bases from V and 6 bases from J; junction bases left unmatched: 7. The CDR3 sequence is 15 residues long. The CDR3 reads CAISVQGAAGNEQFF. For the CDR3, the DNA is TGTGCCATCAGTGTACAGGGGGCAGCAGGCAATGAGCAGTTCTTC.

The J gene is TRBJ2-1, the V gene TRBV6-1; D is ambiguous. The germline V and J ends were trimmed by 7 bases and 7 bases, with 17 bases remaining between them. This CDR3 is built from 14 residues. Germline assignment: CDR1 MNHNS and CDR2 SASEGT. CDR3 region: CASNQGNSGNEQFF. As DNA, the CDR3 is TGTGCCAGCAACCAAGGGAACAGTGGGAATGAGCAGTTCTTC.

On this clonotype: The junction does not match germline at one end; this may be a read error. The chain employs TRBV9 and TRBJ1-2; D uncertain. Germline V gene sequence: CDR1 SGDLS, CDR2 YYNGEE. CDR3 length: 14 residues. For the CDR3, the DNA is TGTGCCAGCAGCGTAGCTACGGGAGGCTATGGCTGCACCTTC. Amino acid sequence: CASSVATGGYGCTF.

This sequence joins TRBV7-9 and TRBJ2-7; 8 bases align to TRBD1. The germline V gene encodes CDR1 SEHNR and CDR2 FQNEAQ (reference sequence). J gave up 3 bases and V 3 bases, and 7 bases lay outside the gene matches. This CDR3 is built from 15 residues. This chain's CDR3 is CASSFGGQGGYEQYF. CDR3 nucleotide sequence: TGTGCCAGCAGCTTTGGAGGACAGGGCGGCTACGAGCAGTACTTC.

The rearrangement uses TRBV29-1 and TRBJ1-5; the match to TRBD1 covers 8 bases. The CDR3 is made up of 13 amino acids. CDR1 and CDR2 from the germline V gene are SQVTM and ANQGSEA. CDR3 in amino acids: CAMGQGAGQPQHF. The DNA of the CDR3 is TGCGCAATGGGGCAGGGGGCCGGTCAGCCCCAGCATTTT. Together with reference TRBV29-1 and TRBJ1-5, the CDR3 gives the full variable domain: SAVISQKPSRDICQRGTSLTIQCQVDSQVTMMFWYRQQPGQSLTLIATANQGSEATYESGFVIDKFPISRPNLTFSTLTVSNMSPEDSSIYLCAMGQGAGQPQHFGDGTRLSIL.

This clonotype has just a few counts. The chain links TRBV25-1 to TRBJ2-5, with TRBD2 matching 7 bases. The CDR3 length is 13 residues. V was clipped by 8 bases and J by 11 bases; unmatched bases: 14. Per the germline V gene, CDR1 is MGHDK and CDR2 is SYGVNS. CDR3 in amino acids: CASGLTSYNEQYF. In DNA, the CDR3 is TGTGCCAGCGGGCTGACTAGCTACAATGAGCAGTACTTC.

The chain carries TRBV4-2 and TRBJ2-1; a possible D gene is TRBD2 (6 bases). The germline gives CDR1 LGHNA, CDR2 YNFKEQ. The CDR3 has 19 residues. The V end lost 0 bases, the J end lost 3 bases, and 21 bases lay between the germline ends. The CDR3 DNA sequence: TGTGCCAGCAGCCAAGAATTTGCGGGACTTGCAAAAATCTACAATGAGCAGTTCTTC. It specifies CASSQEFAGLAKIYNEQFF.

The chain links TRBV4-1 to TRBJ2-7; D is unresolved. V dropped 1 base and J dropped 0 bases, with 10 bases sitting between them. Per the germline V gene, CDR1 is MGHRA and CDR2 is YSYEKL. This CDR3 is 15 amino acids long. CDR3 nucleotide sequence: TGCGCCAGCAGCCAAGTTGCGGTGAGCTCCTACGAGCAGTACTTC. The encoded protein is CASSQVAVSSYEQYF.

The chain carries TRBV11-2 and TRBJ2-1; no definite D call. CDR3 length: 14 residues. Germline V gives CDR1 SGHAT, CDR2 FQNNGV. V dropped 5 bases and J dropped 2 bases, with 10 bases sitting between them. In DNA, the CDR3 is TGTGCCAGCAGCCGCTACACAGCCTACAATGAGCAGTTCTTC. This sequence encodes CASSRYTAYNEQFF. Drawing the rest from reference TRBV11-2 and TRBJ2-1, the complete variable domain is EAGVAQSPRYKIIEKRQSVAFWCNPISGHATLYWYQQILGQGPKLLIQFQNNGVVDDSQLPKDRFSAERLKGVDSTLKIQPAKLEDSAVYLCASSRYTAYNEQFFGPGTRLTVL.

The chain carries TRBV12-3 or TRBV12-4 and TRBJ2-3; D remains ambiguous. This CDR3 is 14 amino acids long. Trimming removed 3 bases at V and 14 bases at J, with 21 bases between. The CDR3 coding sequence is TGTGCCAGCAGTTTTTGGCAGGAGCACAGATACGCGTATTTT. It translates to CASSFWQEHRYAYF.

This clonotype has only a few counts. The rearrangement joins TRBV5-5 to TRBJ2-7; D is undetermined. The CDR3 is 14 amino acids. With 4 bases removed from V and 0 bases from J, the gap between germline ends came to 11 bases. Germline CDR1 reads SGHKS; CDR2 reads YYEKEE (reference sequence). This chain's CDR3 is CASSTTAYSYEQYF. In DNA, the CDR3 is TGTGCCAGCAGCACGACTGCGTACTCCTACGAGCAGTACTTC.

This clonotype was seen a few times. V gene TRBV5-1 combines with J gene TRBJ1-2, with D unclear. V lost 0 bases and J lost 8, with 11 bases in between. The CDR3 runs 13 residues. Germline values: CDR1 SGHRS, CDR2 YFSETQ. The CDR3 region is CASSLGGSGGYTF. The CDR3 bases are TGCGCCAGCAGCTTGGGAGGCAGCGGCGGCTACACCTTC.

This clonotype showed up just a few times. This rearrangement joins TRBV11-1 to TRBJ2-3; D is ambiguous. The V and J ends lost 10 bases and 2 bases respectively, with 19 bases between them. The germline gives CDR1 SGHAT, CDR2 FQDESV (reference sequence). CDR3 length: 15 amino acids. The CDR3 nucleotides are TGTGCCAAACCCCCGGGCCCACCTCTCACAGATACGCAGTATTTT. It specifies CAKPPGPPLTDTQYF.

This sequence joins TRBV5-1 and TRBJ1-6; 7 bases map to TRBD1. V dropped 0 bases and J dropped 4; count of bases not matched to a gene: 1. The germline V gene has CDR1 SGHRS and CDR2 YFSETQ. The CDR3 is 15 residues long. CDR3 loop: CASSLVGQYNSPLHF. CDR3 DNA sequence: TGCGCCAGCAGCTTGGTGGGACAGTATAATTCACCCCTCCACTTT.

In DNA form, the CDR3 reads TGCAGCGTTCAAGCCTCTGGGGCCAACGTCCTGACTTTC. This encodes CSVQASGANVLTF. V and J are TRBV29-1 and TRBJ2-6; D is ambiguous. The germline CDR1 and CDR2 sequences are SQVTM and ANQGSEA. The V and J ends lost 5 bases and 0 bases respectively, with 5 bases between them. This CDR3 has 13 amino acids.

The CDR3 bases are TGTGCCAGCTCACCACTGGTAGCGGGAGGCACAGATACGCAGTATTTT. Protein product: CASSPLVAGGTDTQYF. The gene calls are TRBV18 and TRBJ2-3, with 9 nucleotides matching TRBD2. The V gene end was trimmed by 1 base and the J gene end by 1 base; junction bases not matched to a gene: 3. The CDR3 totals 16 residues. Looked up from germline, CDR1 is KGHSH and CDR2 is LQKENI.

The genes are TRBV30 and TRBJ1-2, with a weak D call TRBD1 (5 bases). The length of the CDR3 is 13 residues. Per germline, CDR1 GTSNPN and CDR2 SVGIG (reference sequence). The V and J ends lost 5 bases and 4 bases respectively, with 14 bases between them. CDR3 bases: TGTGCCTGGGAAACAGGTTTGGGCTATGGCTACACCTTC. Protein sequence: CAWETGLGYGYTF.